Shown below are 15 T cell receptor beta chains from a single sample sequenced in a study of OX40 agonist ivuxolimab in advanced cancers. Library creation used the immunoSEQ multiplex PCR assay. TCRdb took over this immuneACCESS table, retaining in-frame rearrangements with V and J assigned. Such tables are incomplete; in checked studies, under half of the missing clones stem from an unresolved V gene, and the remainder is unexplained. The sample profile shows about 33,000 clones; approximately 88% of them were found once. The ten largest clonotypes hold roughly 21% of the sample. Sequencing used CD4+ or CD8+ T cells sorted from blood, obtained in a trial of the OX40 agonist ivuxolimab. These receptors were taken from an adult with an advanced solid tumor such as melanoma, head and neck, liver or kidney cancer.

This clone was observed a handful of times. This chain connects TRBV5-3 to TRBJ1-2; D call uncertain. TRBV5-3 is annotated as an ORF whose role is uncertain. V lost 3 bases to trimming and J lost 4 bases, with 10 bases between them. The CDR3 runs 13 residues. The CDR3 DNA reads TGTGCCAGAAGCTCCCCAGTGGCCTATGGCTACACCTTC. Its protein product is CARSSPVAYGYTF.

This clone was observed a single time. This rearrangement joins TRBV29-1 to TRBJ2-1; TRBD1 is a possible D gene (6 bases). The CDR3 runs 13 residues. The V gene's germline CDR1 is SQVTM and CDR2 ANQGSEA. The CDR3 coding sequence is TGCCGCGCAGGGGCCTTAGTGGGGAATGAGCAGTTCTTC. Protein sequence: CRAGALVGNEQFF.

The V gene is TRBV6-1, the J gene TRBJ1-3, with D perhaps matching TRBD1 (6 bases). Germline V gene lookup returns CDR1 MNHNS and CDR2 SASEGT. V lost 1 base, J lost 2 bases, and 12 bases lay in between. The CDR3 covers 16 residues. The CDR3 nucleotides read TGTGCCAGCAGTGAAGTTGGGGGGGGGCCTGGAAACACCATATATTTT. This sequence encodes CASSEVGGGPGNTIYF.

The genes are TRBV11-2 and TRBJ1-2; 11 bases align to TRBD1. CDR1 SGHAT and CDR2 FQNNGV come from the germline V gene. V trimming: 4 bases; J trimming: 8 bases; junction bases outside the gene matches: 3. CDR3 length equals 13 residues. CDR3 nucleotides: TGTGCCAGCAGCTCGGACAGGGGGCGAGGCTACACCTTC. Residues: CASSSDRGRGYTF.

J is TRBJ2-6 and V is TRBV27; D not resolved. The CDR3 has 15 residues. Germline V gene sequence: CDR1 MNHEY, CDR2 SMNVEV (reference sequence). Trimming removed 3 bases at V and 0 bases at J, with 6 bases between. This chain's CDR3 is CASSFRLSGANVLTF. The CDR3 nucleotides are TGTGCCAGCAGTTTCAGACTCTCTGGGGCCAACGTCCTGACTTTC.

This chain joins TRBV4-1 and TRBJ2-7, with D possibly TRBD1 on 5 matching bases. The V and J ends lost 0 bases and 2 bases respectively, with 14 bases between them. Germline V lookup: CDR1 MGHRA, CDR2 YSYEKL. The CDR3 totals 16 residues. CDR3 coding DNA: TGCGCCAGCAGCCAAGATCGGACATTTCAGACCTACGAGCAGTACTTC. Residues: CASSQDRTFQTYEQYF.

The chain joins TRBV30 to TRBJ2-7; 13 bases line up with TRBD2. The germline V gene has CDR1 GTSNPN and CDR2 SVGIG (reference sequence). This CDR3 comprises 15 residues. Unmatched junction bases numbered 6, after V lost 2 bases and J lost 5 bases. CDR3 coding DNA: TGTGCCTGGAGTTCCCCGACTAGCGGGAGGAACGAGCAGTACTTC. Translating it yields CAWSSPTSGRNEQYF.

V usage is TRBV30 and J usage is TRBJ1-5, with TRBD1 matching 7 bases. J lost 9 bases, V lost 4 bases, and 12 bases had no gene match. Germline CDR1 is GTSNPN and CDR2 is SVGIG (reference sequence). This CDR3 contains 14 residues. The CDR3 is CAWNRQGGTGPQHF. CDR3 DNA sequence: TGTGCCTGGAATAGGCAGGGGGGGACGGGGCCCCAGCATTTT. Full variable domain (missing parts from reference TRBV30 and TRBJ1-5): SQTIHQWPATLVQPVGSPLSLECTVEGTSNPNLYWYRQAAGRGLQLLFYSVGIGQISSEVPQNLSASRPQDRQFILSSKKLLLSDSGFYLCAWNRQGGTGPQHFGDGTRLSIL.

This clone was counted once. The chain carries TRBV29-1 and TRBJ2-7; tentatively, D is TRBD2 (5 bases). Germline CDR1 and CDR2: SQVTM and ANQGSEA. V was trimmed by 4 bases and J by 4 bases, leaving 14 bases between them. This CDR3 has 13 residues. CDR3 protein: CSVVGGLGYEQYF. In DNA form, the CDR3 reads TGCAGCGTTGTAGGCGGGTTGGGGTACGAGCAGTACTTC.

This clone was counted only a few times. The V and J genes are TRBV27 and TRBJ2-5; 7 bases are shared with TRBD1. The CDR3 loop spans 14 amino acids. Germline V gene data show CDR1 as MNHEY and CDR2 as SMNVEV (reference sequence). V shed 1 base, J shed 2 bases, and the junction held 1 base outside the gene matches. CDR3 residues: CASSLWGQQETQYF. The CDR3 DNA sequence: TGTGCCAGCAGTTTATGGGGACAGCAAGAGACCCAGTACTTC.

The J gene is TRBJ2-6, the V gene TRBV29-1, with unresolved D. V gave up 7 bases and J gave up 4 bases, with 11 bases separating them. Germline assignment: CDR1 SQVTM and CDR2 ANQGSEA. The CDR3 runs 13 residues. CDR3 nucleotides: TGCAGCGCCGCCTTGGGCGGGGCCAACGTCCTGACTTTC. Translating gives CSAALGGANVLTF.

This chain links TRBV11-2 with TRBJ2-5; D ambiguous. Per germline, CDR1 SGHAT and CDR2 FQNNGV. The CDR3 has 11 amino acids. V lost 2 bases and J 9 bases, leaving 7 bases between the germline ends. CDR3 sequence: CASSLIRAQYF. CDR3 coding DNA: TGTGCCAGCAGCTTAATAAGGGCCCAGTACTTC.

The rearrangement uses TRBV2 and TRBJ1-4; TRBD1 matches 7 bases. With V trimmed by 7 bases and J by 0 bases, 8 bases remained unmatched. The germline gives CDR1 SNHLY, CDR2 FYNNEI. This CDR3 spans 16 amino acids. The CDR3 loop reads CASTTTGIATNEKLFF. The CDR3 DNA is TGTGCCAGCACTACGACAGGGATTGCAACTAATGAAAAACTGTTTTTT.

The rearrangement links TRBV7-9 to TRBJ1-1; a weak D match, TRBD1 (6 bases). Trimming cost V 5 bases and J 1 base, with 11 bases left between them. The CDR3 is 14 residues long. From germline, CDR1 is SEHNR and CDR2 FQNEAQ (reference sequence). The DNA for the CDR3 is TGTGCCAGCAGCCCGACAGGAGAGAACACTGAAGCTTTCTTT. Its translation: CASSPTGENTEAFF.

The chain is built from TRBV6-5 and TRBJ2-7; either TRBD1 or TRBD2 may supply D (6 bases each). Germline CDR1 MNHEY, CDR2 SVGAGI. CDR3 length equals 16 residues. V gave up 0 bases and J gave up 2 bases, with 14 bases separating them. In nucleotides, the CDR3 is TGTGCCAGCAGTTACTCGTGGGGGGACACCCCCTACGAGCAGTACTTC. This codes for CASSYSWGDTPYEQYF.